The 30 T cell receptor beta chains in this list originate from one sample, sequenced in a study of radiation and T cells in renal cell carcinoma. Repertoires were generated with immunoSEQ multiplex PCR, while TCRdb's copy carries only in-frame clones and drops some. There are around 64,000 clones in the sample; 60% to 85% occur only once, and about 6.3% lies in the top ten. The time point: blood 4 weeks post-SBRT, at nephrectomy. Treatment of the sample: 15 Gy SBRT to primary tumor, nephrectomy 4 weeks later. The material was blood, obtained from a patient whose treatment included radiotherapy and nephrectomy. The receptors stem from a man aged 55 to 70 with renal cell carcinoma.

V gene TRBV7-9 combines with J gene TRBJ1-1; 7 nucleotides agree with TRBD1. Looked up from germline, CDR1 is SEHNR and CDR2 is FQNEAQ (reference sequence). With V trimmed by 5 bases and J by 3 bases, 12 bases remained unmatched. The CDR3 totals 16 residues. The CDR3, as DNA: TGTGCCAGCAGCATAGACAGGGTCGGTCGTGACACTGAAGCTTTCTTT. This encodes CASSIDRVGRDTEAFF.

The chain combines TRBV7-2 with TRBJ2-5, with 7 bases matching TRBD2. Germline CDR1 is SGHTA and CDR2 is FQGNSA. CDR3 length: 14 amino acids. J gave up 5 bases and V 2 bases, and 5 bases lay outside the gene matches. The CDR3 nucleotides are TGTGCCAGCAGCTTATTCGTGGGAGGGGAGACCCAGTACTTC. This gives the protein CASSLFVGGETQYF.

This chain uses TRBV30 with TRBJ2-1, with D unclear. The CDR3 has 13 residues. Germline V gene data show CDR1 as GTSNPN and CDR2 as SVGIG (reference sequence). Trimming left V 0 bases short and J 7 bases short, with 10 bases between. The CDR3 spells CAWSVSGLNEQFF. DNA of the CDR3: TGTGCCTGGAGTGTATCAGGCCTTAATGAGCAGTTCTTC. The variable domain in full, completed from reference TRBV30 and TRBJ2-1, reads SQTIHQWPATLVQPVGSPLSLECTVEGTSNPNLYWYRQAAGRGLQLLFYSVGIGQISSEVPQNLSASRPQDRQFILSSKKLLLSDSGFYLCAWSVSGLNEQFFGPGTRLTVL.

The gene calls are TRBV7-6 and TRBJ2-2; TRBD2 aligns across 8 bases. The V and J ends lost 0 bases and 6 bases, in that order; junction bases with no gene match: 6. The germline V gene has CDR1 SGHVS and CDR2 FNYEAQ. The CDR3 sequence is 16 residues long. CDR3 residues: CASSLAGGGIPGELFF. CDR3 DNA sequence: TGTGCCAGCAGCTTAGCTGGCGGGGGGATCCCCGGGGAGCTGTTTTTT.

V is TRBV2 and J is TRBJ1-4; D is unclear. In germline, CDR1 is SNHLY, CDR2 FYNNEI. V dropped 1 base and J dropped 3 bases, with 9 bases sitting between them. The CDR3 is 15 residues long. The CDR3: CASSEGQDANEKLFF. The DNA for the CDR3 is TGTGCCAGCAGTGAAGGGCAGGACGCTAATGAAAAACTGTTTTTT.

The chain combines TRBV7-2 with TRBJ2-3, with 7 bases that match TRBD2. Germline values: CDR1 SGHTA, CDR2 FQGNSA. The CDR3 is made up of 16 amino acids. V dropped 1 base and J dropped 1; count of bases not matched to a gene: 5. The DNA for the CDR3 is TGTGCCAGCAGCTTAGGGGCTAGCGGAGGCACAGATACGCAGTATTTT. Protein: CASSLGASGGTDTQYF.

The V gene is TRBV12-2, the J gene TRBJ1-2. TRBV12-2 is classified as a pseudogene. The CDR3 has 12 amino acids. CDR3 in amino acids: CDRRRAYYGYTF. CDR3 sequence (DNA): TGTGATCGCAGGAGAGCGTACTATGGCTACACCTTC.

The gene calls are TRBV5-1 and TRBJ2-5, with TRBD1 matching 10 bases. In germline, CDR1 is SGHRS, CDR2 YFSETQ. The CDR3 runs 14 residues. Germline trimming cut 3 bases from V and 5 bases from J; bases unmatched to any gene: 4. CDR3 amino acids: CASSSGTGVETQYF. In DNA, the CDR3 is TGCGCCAGCAGCTCCGGGACAGGGGTCGAGACCCAGTACTTC.

The chain joins TRBV9 to TRBJ2-7; D is perhaps TRBD2 (6 bases). Germline CDR1 SGDLS, CDR2 YYNGEE. Trimming left V 8 bases short and J 6 bases short, with 27 bases between. There are 16 residues in the CDR3. In nucleotides, the CDR3 is TGTGCCAGTAGTGGAAGCCGGGCGGGTCGGAGGGGCGAGCAGTACTTC. Translation: CASSGSRAGRRGEQYF.

The chain carries TRBV7-9 and TRBJ1-2; 7 bases map to TRBD1. The CDR3 is made up of 15 amino acids. The V gene end was trimmed by 1 base and the J gene end by 5 bases; junction bases not matched to a gene: 7. CDR1 SEHNR and CDR2 FQNEAQ come from the germline V gene (reference sequence). The CDR3 sequence: CASSLVDRVGYGYTF. The CDR3 nucleotides are TGTGCCAGCAGCTTAGTTGACAGGGTAGGGTATGGCTACACCTTC.

The rearrangement uses TRBV2 and TRBJ2-1; the D is unclear. V was clipped by 6 bases and J by 6 bases, with 9 bases between them. CDR1 is SNHLY, CDR2 FYNNEI, per germline. The CDR3 sequence is 12 residues long. CDR3 DNA: TGTGCCAGCAGCCCCGACTCCAATGAGCAGTTCTTC. Translated: CASSPDSNEQFF.

The J gene is TRBJ2-3, the V gene TRBV7-9; perhaps TRBD2 as D (6 bases). The CDR3 contains 14 residues. CDR1 and CDR2 (germline): SEHNR, FQNEAQ (reference sequence). Trimming pared 7 bases from V and 4 bases from J, leaving 15 bases between. The DNA for the CDR3 is TGTGCCAGCACCCTCCGGGAGAAGCCAGATACGCAGTATTTT. Protein product: CASTLREKPDTQYF.

J is TRBJ1-2 and V is TRBV19; D call uncertain. The CDR3 length is 14 residues. V was shortened by 4 bases and J by 0 bases, with 9 bases between the two germline ends. Germline assignment: CDR1 LNHDA and CDR2 SQIVND (reference sequence). The CDR3 DNA follows: TGTGCCAGTAGTAGTGCGGAGCCTAACTATGGCTACACCTTC. It yields the protein CASSSAEPNYGYTF.

This clone was picked up a small number of times. This chain uses TRBV6-6 with TRBJ1-5; 8 bases are a match to TRBD1. Per germline, CDR1 MNHNY and CDR2 SVGAGI (reference sequence). V gave up 4 bases and J gave up 2 bases; unmatched junction bases: 1. CDR3 length equals 14 residues. As DNA, the CDR3 is TGTGCCAGCAGTTTACAGGGGGGCAATCAGCCCCAGCATTTT. Protein: CASSLQGGNQPQHF.

This chain connects TRBV19 to TRBJ1-2; D remains unclear. The CDR3 is made up of 12 amino acids. V was cut by 5 bases and J by 5 bases, with 9 bases left in between. Germline V gene sequence: CDR1 LNHDA, CDR2 SQIVND (reference sequence). Here the CDR3 DNA reads TGTGCCAGTAGTCCCCGGGATTATGGCTACACCTTC. It translates to CASSPRDYGYTF.

The J gene is TRBJ1-1, the V gene TRBV5-1; TRBD1 matches 7 bases. The CDR3 runs to 18 residues. Germline CDR1 SGHRS, CDR2 YFSETQ. J gave up 0 bases and V 5 bases, and 16 bases lay outside the gene matches. CDR3 in DNA: TGCGCCAGCAGTCAGGGATGGGCGGGACAGATAATGAACACTGAAGCTTTCTTT. Translated, it gives CASSQGWAGQIMNTEAFF.

This clone was observed a few times. The chain combines TRBV6-5 with TRBJ2-7, with 7 bases that match TRBD2. The CDR3 totals 12 residues. Germline CDR1 and CDR2: MNHEY and SVGAGI. The V gene end was trimmed by 5 bases and the J gene end by 9 bases; junction bases not matched to a gene: 7. In DNA, the CDR3 is TGTGCCAGCAGTGAGAGCGGCGGGGGGCAGTACTTC. It is translated as CASSESGGGQYF.

J is TRBJ1-1 and V is TRBV6-5; D remains ambiguous. V was pared by 0 bases and J by 4 bases, with 12 bases between. Per the germline V gene, CDR1 is MNHEY and CDR2 is SVGAGI. The CDR3 is 15 residues long. This CDR3 reads CASSYSPGFFTEAFF. The CDR3 region has the DNA TGTGCCAGCAGTTACTCGCCAGGCTTTTTCACTGAAGCTTTCTTT.

This sequence joins TRBV5-8 and TRBJ1-2; D perhaps matches TRBD1 (6 bases). Trimming left V 2 bases short and J 7 bases short, with 12 bases between. Germline CDR1 SGHTS, CDR2 YDEGEE. The length of the CDR3 is 13 residues. CDR3 bases: TGTGCCAGCAGCTTTACAGGGAGCGTTGGCTACACCTTC. It translates to CASSFTGSVGYTF. Full variable domain (rest looked up from reference TRBV5-8 and TRBJ1-2): EAGVTQSPTHLIKTRGQQATLRCSPISGHTSVYWYQQALGLGLQFLLWYDEGEERNRGNFPPRFSGRQFPNYSSELNVNALELEDSALYLCASSFTGSVGYTFGSGTRLTVV.

CDR3 DNA sequence: TGTGCCATCAGTGATTGGGGGACAGGGATATACAATGAGCAGTTCTTC. Protein sequence: CAISDWGTGIYNEQFF. The rearrangement joins TRBV10-3 to TRBJ2-1; 9 bases match TRBD1. This CDR3 spans 16 amino acids. Germline V gene sequence: CDR1 ENHRY, CDR2 SYGVKD. Germline trimming cut 3 bases from V and 4 bases from J; bases unmatched to any gene: 7.

The J gene is TRBJ2-1, the V gene TRBV7-6; D uncertain. In germline, CDR1 is SGHVS, CDR2 FNYEAQ. CDR3 length equals 15 residues. The germline V and J ends were trimmed by 4 bases and 0 bases, with 10 bases remaining between them. The CDR3 DNA reads TGTGCCAGCAGCTCCCAATATCGCTCCTACAATGAGCAGTTCTTC. Residues: CASSSQYRSYNEQFF.

The chain joins TRBV10-3 to TRBJ1-2; D call uncertain. V dropped 4 bases and J dropped 0 bases, with 9 bases sitting between them. This CDR3 comprises 14 residues. Looked up from germline, CDR1 is ENHRY and CDR2 is SYGVKD. CDR3 amino acids: CAISGAGPNYGYTF. The CDR3 nucleotides read TGTGCCATCAGTGGGGCAGGCCCTAACTATGGCTACACCTTC.

The chain uses TRBV30 and TRBJ1-2, with D possibly being TRBD1 (5 bases). Germline V CDR1 and CDR2: GTSNPN, SVGIG (reference sequence). The CDR3 contains 11 residues. Trimming cost V 5 bases and J 8 bases, with 12 bases left between them. CDR3 bases: TGTGCCTGGCCCAGGGAGGACGGCTACACCTTC. Residues: CAWPREDGYTF.

The chain couples TRBV7-6 to TRBJ2-3; 7 bases are shared with TRBD2. The CDR3 is 18 amino acids. The V gene end was trimmed by 5 bases and the J gene end by 1 base; junction bases not matched to a gene: 15. Germline values: CDR1 SGHVS, CDR2 FNYEAQ. CDR3 in amino acids: CASSLGRAADPGTDTQYF. CDR3 DNA: TGTGCCAGCAGCCTGGGGAGGGCTGCGGATCCTGGCACAGATACGCAGTATTTT.

This clone was seen only a few times. The chain links TRBV29-1 to TRBJ2-7, with D hard to call. Germline V gene lookup returns CDR1 SQVTM and CDR2 ANQGSEA. Trimming took off 6 bases at V and 3 bases at J, with 12 bases between the two ends. This CDR3 region has 12 residues. The CDR3 DNA sequence: TGCAGCGTGATCTTCGAACTCTACGAGCAGTACTTC. Amino acids: CSVIFELYEQYF.

The CDR3 protein is CASSPDPEAGSAGYTF. CDR3 DNA: TGTGCCAGCAGCCCGGATCCCGAGGCGGGGAGTGCTGGCTACACCTTC. The chain couples TRBV7-3 to TRBJ1-2; D is undetermined. V lost 5 bases, J lost 7 bases, and 23 bases lay in between. There are 16 residues in the CDR3. Per the germline V gene, CDR1 is SGHTA and CDR2 is FQGTGA.

The chain joins TRBV7-2 to TRBJ1-4; D is undetermined. V dropped 5 bases and J dropped 7 bases, with 14 bases sitting between them. This CDR3 contains 14 residues. Germline CDR1 and CDR2: SGHTA and FQGNSA. Here the CDR3 DNA reads TGTGCCAGCAGCCTCGACGGTTATATTGAAAAACTGTTTTTT. Translation: CASSLDGYIEKLFF.

The chain joins TRBV14 to TRBJ2-3; tentatively, D is TRBD2 (6 bases). The ends were cut back, 0 bases at V and 1 base at J, with 8 bases in the middle. This CDR3 spans 15 amino acids. The germline gives CDR1 SGHDN, CDR2 FVKESK. The DNA of the CDR3 is TGTGCCAGCAGCCAAGATCGGGAGCGCACAGATACGCAGTATTTT. Amino acids: CASSQDRERTDTQYF.

This rearrangement joins TRBV27 to TRBJ1-2; perhaps TRBD1 as D (5 bases). CDR3 length equals 14 residues. The V and J ends lost 5 bases and 8 bases respectively, with 18 bases between them. Germline V lookup: CDR1 MNHEY, CDR2 SMNVEV (reference sequence). This CDR3 is CASSLTRQSWGYTF. The CDR3 DNA reads as TGTGCCAGCAGTCTCACCCGACAGTCCTGGGGCTACACCTTC.

J is TRBJ2-6 and V is TRBV27; unclear D gene. In germline, CDR1 is MNHEY, CDR2 SMNVEV (reference sequence). The CDR3 is 13 residues long. Trimming pared 5 bases from V and 2 bases from J, leaving 4 bases between. CDR3 bases: TGTGCCAGCAGTCAAACTGGGGCCAACGTCCTGACTTTC. Translated, it gives CASSQTGANVLTF. The full variable domain, its missing parts supplied by reference TRBV27 and TRBJ2-6, is EAQVTQNPRYLITVTGKKLTVTCSQNMNHEYMSWYRQDPGLGLRQIYYSMNVEVTDKGDVPEGYKVSRKEKRNFPLILESPSPNQTSLYFCASSQTGANVLTFGAGSRLTVL.